The following is a TCR beta chain sequence with its context. This clonotype was seen only a few times. Its antigen target is currently unknown. The sample holds no much larger clone one base away, and base qualities are not on file. This sample is part of a study of T-cell reconstitution after alpha-beta-depleted transplantation in children (dated by TCRdb to 2016 to 2017). Concerning the study at large: T-cell immune reconstitution after TCRalphabeta/CD19-depleted allogeneic hematopoietic cell transplantation in children was quantitatively tracked in the study by means of TCR repertoire profiling. General study outcomes and caveats: Hyperexpanded clone frequencies declined over subsequent months; after one year, T-cell counts and TCRbeta diversity were mostly attributed to newly produced T cells. The apparently early alphabetaT-cell count recovery about two months after transplant was reportedly dependent on only several hundred rapidly expanded clones derived from non-depleted graft cells. In some patients, high TCRbeta diversity at day 60 was attributed to recipient T cells and intrathymic progenitors that had survived conditioning.

Relative to germline, V is missing 3 bases and J is missing 0 bases, with 6 bases of the junction outside any gene match. CDR1 and CDR2, looked up from the germline V gene, are MDHEN and SYDVKM. Measured from the cysteine to the phenylalanine, the CDR3 is 16 residues long. The retained sequence is limited to the CDR3, 48 bases, with the frame set at the first base. Receptor libraries were prepared by PCR. Sequencing took place on an Illumina HiSeq 2500. To normalize quantification of the TCRbeta repertoire, the TCR libraries were built with molecular barcoding that relied on unique molecular identifiers. Using fastp trimming at Q25 and MiXCR clonotype assembly, TCRdb reanalyzed the public sequencing data and kept in-frame beta chains. Rows with one shared CDR3 protein collapse into an entry with the most common genes and DNA. Present in this sample are hundreds of thousands of distinct CDR3 sequences, 10% to 15% of which were seen just once. 2.2% of the sample is held by the ten biggest clonotypes.

The treatment or condition label of this sample denotes: allogeneic hematopoietic cell transplantation with graft depleted of TCRalphabeta T cells and CD19 B cells. The children who served as transplant recipients had been given grafts of TCRalphabeta/CD19-depleted allogeneic hematopoietic cells. The sample was PBMCs, mostly from graft donor cells, taken 360 days after TCRalphabeta/CD19-depleted stem cell transplant. The chain employs TRBV28 and TRBJ2-7; 9 nucleotides in the junction match TRBD2. The clonotype originates from a male patient between 5 and 17 years old who had a stem cell transplant for acute myeloid leukemia, so the T cells may come from the graft donor. Here is the DNA: TGTGCCAGCAGTTTCCGGGCTAGCGGGGTCTCCTACGAGCAGTACTTC. The translation is CASSFRASGVSYEQYF.